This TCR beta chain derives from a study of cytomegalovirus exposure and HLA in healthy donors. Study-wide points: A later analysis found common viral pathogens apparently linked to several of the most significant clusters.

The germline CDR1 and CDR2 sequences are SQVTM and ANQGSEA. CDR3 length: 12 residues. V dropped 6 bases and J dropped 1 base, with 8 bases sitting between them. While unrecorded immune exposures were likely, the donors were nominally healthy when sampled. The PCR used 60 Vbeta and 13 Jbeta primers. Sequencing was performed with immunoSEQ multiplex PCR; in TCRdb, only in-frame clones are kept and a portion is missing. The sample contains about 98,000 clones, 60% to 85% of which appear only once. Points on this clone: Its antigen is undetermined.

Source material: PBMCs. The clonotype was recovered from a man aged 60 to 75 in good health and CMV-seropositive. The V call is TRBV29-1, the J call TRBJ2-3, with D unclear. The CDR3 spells CSVADGTDTQYF. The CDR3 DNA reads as TGCAGCGTCGCGGATGGCACAGATACGCAGTATTTT.